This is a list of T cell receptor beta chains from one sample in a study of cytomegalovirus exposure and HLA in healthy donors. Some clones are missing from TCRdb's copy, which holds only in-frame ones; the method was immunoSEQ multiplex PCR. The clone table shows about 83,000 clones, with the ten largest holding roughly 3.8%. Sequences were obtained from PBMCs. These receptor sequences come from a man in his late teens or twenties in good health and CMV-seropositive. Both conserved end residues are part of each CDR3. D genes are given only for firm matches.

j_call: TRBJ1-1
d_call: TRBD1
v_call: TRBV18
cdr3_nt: TGTGCCAGCTCACCAAGACGGAGAACGGGACAGGTGAACACTGAAGCTTTCTTT
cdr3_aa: CASSPRRRTGQVNTEAFF

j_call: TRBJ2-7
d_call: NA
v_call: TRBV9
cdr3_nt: TGTGCCAGCAGCGCCTCTAGAGGGCGCGACGAGCAGTACTTC
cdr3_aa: CASSASRGRDEQYF

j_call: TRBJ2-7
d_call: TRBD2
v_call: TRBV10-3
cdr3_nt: TGTGCCATCAGTGAGTCAAGCGGGAGGACCGAGCAGTACTTC
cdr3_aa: CAISESSGRTEQYF

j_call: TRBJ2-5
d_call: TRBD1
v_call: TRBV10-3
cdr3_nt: TGTGCCATCGCGAGGGGGCCTCAAGAGACCCAGTACTTC
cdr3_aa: CAIARGPQETQYF

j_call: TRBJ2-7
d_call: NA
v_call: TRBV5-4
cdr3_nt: TGTGCCAGCAGCCCGGGGGTTGGACTCAGCTCCTACGAGCAGTACTTC
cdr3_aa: CASSPGVGLSSYEQYF

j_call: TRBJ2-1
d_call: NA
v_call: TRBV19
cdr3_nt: TGTGCCAGTCGGAGCTCCTACAATGAGCAGTTCTTC
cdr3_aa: CASRSSYNEQFF

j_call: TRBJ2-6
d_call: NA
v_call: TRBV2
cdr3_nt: TGTGCCAGGCAGGGCCTTGGGGCCAACGTCCTGACTTTC
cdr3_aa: CARQGLGANVLTF

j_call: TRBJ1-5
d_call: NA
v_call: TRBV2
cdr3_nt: TGTGCCAGCAGTGAAGATGAGGGTTGGGGCAATCAGCCCCAGCATTTT
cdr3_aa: CASSEDEGWGNQPQHF

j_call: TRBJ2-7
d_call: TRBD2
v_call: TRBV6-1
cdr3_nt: TGTGCCAGCAGCAACTTAGCGGGAGGGGACGAGCAGTACTTC
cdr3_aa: CASSNLAGGDEQYF

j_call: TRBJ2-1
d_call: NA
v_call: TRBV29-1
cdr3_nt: TGCAGCGTTGACAAGGGGAACAATGAGCAGTTCTTC
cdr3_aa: CSVDKGNNEQFF

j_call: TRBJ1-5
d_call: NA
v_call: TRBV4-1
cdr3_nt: TGCGCCAGCAGCCAAAGAACAGGCTCTAGGCCCCAGCATTTT
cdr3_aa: CASSQRTGSRPQHF

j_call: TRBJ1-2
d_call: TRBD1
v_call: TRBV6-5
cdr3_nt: TGTGCCAGCAGTTTTGGACAGGGTAACTATGGCTACACCTTC
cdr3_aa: CASSFGQGNYGYTF

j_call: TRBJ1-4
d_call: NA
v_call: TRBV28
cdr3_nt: TGTGCCAGCAGTTCAGGGGTTGGAACTAATGAAAAACTGTTTTTT
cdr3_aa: CASSSGVGTNEKLFF

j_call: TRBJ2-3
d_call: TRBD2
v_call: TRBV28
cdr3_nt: TGTGCCACCCGGGGGGGACTTAGCACAGATACGCAGTATTTT
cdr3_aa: CATRGGLSTDTQYF

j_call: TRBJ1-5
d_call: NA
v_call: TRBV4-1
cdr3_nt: TGCGCCAGCAGCCAATGGGCAGTCGTCAGCAATCAGCCCCAGCATTTT
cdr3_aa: CASSQWAVVSNQPQHF

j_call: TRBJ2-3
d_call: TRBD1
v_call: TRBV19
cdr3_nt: TGTGCCAGTAGTGACCGGGACAGGGGGCGAGATACGCAGTATTTT
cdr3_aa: CASSDRDRGRDTQYF

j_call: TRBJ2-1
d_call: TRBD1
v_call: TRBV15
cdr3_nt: TGTGCCACCAGCAGGGGGGACAGGGGGCGCGGGGAGCAGTTCTTC
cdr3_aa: CATSRGDRGRGEQFF

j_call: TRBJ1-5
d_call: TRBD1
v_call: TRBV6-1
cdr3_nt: TGTGCCAGCAGTGCAATCACAGGGGCTGGTCAGCCCCAGCATTTT
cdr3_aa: CASSAITGAGQPQHF

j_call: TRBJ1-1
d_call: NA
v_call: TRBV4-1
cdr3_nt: TGCGCCAGCAGCCAAAGACAGGTCGGTGACACTGAAGCTTTCTTT
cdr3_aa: CASSQRQVGDTEAFF

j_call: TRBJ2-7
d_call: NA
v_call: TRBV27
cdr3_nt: TGTGCCAGCAGTTTAGGGCTAGCCATAGTCTACGAGCAGTACTTC
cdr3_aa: CASSLGLAIVYEQYF

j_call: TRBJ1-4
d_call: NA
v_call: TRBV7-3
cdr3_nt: TGTGCCAGCAGCGTGGGGGGGGGCCTTGGGGAAAAACTGTTTTTT
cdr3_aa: CASSVGGGLGEKLFF

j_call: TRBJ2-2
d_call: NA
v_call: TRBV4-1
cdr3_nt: TGCGCCAGCAGCCAAGATCAAACTACCGGGGAGCTGTTTTTT
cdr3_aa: CASSQDQTTGELFF

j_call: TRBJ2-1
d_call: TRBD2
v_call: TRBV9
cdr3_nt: TGTGCCAGCAGCTCTACCGGGACTAGCGGAATTGAGCAGTTCTTC
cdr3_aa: CASSSTGTSGIEQFF

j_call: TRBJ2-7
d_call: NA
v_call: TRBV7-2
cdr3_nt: TGTGCCAGCAGCTTAGCGGCAACCTACGAGCAGTACTTC
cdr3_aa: CASSLAATYEQYF

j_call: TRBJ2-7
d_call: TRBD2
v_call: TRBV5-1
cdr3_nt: TGCGCCAGCAGCTATAGCGGGAACCATGTGGACGAGCAGTACTTC
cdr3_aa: CASSYSGNHVDEQYF

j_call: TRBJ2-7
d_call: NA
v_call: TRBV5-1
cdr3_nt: TGCGCCAGCAGCTTGGCCCTGACATTCATGGACGAGCAGTACTTC
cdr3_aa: CASSLALTFMDEQYF

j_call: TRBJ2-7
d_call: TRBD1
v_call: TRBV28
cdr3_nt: TGTGCCAGCAGTAGACCTATCATACAGGGGAGCGAGCAGTACTTC
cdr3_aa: CASSRPIIQGSEQYF

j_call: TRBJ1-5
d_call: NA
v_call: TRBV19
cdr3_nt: TGTGCCAGTAGTATAGTGGAGGGGCCCCAGCATTTT
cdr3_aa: CASSIVEGPQHF

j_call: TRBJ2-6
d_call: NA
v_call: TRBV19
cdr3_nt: TGTGCCAGTAGTTCCATCTCTGGGGCCAACGTCCTGACTTTC
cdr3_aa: CASSSISGANVLTF

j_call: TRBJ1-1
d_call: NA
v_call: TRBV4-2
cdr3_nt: TGTGCCAGCAGCCAAGGCCCCTCAGGGGCAAACACTGAAGCTTTCTTT
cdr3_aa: CASSQGPSGANTEAFF

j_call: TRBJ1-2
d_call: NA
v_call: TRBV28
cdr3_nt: TGTGCCAGCAGTACGACGGACAGAGTCTCATATGGCTACACCTTC
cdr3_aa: CASSTTDRVSYGYTF

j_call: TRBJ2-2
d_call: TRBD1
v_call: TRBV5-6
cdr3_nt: TGTGCCAGCAGCCTGTGGACAGGGGGCGTTCCCGGGGAGCTGTTTTTT
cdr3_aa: CASSLWTGGVPGELFF

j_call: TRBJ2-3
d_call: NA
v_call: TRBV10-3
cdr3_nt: TGTGCCATCAGTATCGACAGTAGCACAGATACGCAGTATTTT
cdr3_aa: CAISIDSSTDTQYF

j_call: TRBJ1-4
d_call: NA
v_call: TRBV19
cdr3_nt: TGTGCCAGTAGTCATAACCGGGACTCCCCTTCGGGCGAAAAACTGTTTTTT
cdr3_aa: CASSHNRDSPSGEKLFF

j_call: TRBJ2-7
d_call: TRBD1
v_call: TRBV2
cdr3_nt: TGTGCCAGCAGTCGGACAGGGGTAAGGAACGAGCAGTACTTC
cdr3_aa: CASSRTGVRNEQYF

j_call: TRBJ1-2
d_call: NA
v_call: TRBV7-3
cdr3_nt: TGTGCCAGCAGCTTAGACCTTAGCGGCTACACCTTC
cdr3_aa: CASSLDLSGYTF

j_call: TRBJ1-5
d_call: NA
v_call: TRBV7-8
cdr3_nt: TGTGCCAGCAGCATGGACAGTGGCAATCAGCCCCAGCATTTT
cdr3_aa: CASSMDSGNQPQHF

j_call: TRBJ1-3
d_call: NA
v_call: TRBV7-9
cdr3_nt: TGTGCCAGCAGCTTATCTGGGCCATCTGGAAACACCATATATTTT
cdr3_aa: CASSLSGPSGNTIYF

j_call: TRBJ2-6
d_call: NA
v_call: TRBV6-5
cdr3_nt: TGTGCCAGCAGCCAAAGAGGAAACGGGGCCAACGTCCTGACTTTC
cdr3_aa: CASSQRGNGANVLTF

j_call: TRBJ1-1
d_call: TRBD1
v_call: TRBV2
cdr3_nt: TGTGCCAGCCTGACAGGGGGCGCGGATGGTGGAATGAACACTGAAGCTTTCTTT
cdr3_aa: CASLTGGADGGMNTEAFF

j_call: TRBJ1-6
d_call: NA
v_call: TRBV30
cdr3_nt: TGTGCCTGGAATACAGGGCACAATTCACCCCTCCACTTT
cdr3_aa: CAWNTGHNSPLHF

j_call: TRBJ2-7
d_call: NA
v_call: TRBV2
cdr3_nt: TGTGCCAGCAGACAGGGAAGTCCCTACGAGCAGTACTTC
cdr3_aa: CASRQGSPYEQYF

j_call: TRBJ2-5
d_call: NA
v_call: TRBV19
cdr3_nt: TGTGCCAGTAGTAATACAGGCCTGCGACAAGAGACCCAGTACTTC
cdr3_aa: CASSNTGLRQETQYF

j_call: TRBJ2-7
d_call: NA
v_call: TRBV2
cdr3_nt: TGTGCCAGCAGTGCACCTTCTAGCTCCTACGAGCAGTACTTC
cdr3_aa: CASSAPSSSYEQYF

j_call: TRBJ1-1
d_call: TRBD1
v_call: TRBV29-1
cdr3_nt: TGCAGCGTTTACAGGGGGCAGGGGGACACTGAAGCTTTCTTT
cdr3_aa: CSVYRGQGDTEAFF

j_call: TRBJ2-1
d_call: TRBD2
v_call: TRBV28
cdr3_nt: TGTGCCAGCAGTTTGAAACTAGCGGAACGACCCTCCTACAATGAGCAGTTCTTC
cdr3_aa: CASSLKLAERPSYNEQFF

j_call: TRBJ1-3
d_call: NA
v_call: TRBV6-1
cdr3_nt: TGTGCCAGCAGTGAATACGTGGGAGAGGGAAACACCATATATTTT
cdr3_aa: CASSEYVGEGNTIYF

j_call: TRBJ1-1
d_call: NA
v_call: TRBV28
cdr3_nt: NA
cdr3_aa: CASSLYFGGAEAFF

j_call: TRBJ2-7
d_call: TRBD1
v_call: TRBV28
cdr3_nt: TGTGCCAGCAGTTCTCCGGGACAGGTGGCCGCCTACGAGCAGTACTTC
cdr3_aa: CASSSPGQVAAYEQYF

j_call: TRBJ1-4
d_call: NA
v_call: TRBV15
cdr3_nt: TGTGCCACCGCGAGACGGGGAAACGAAAAACTGTTTTTT
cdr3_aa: CATARRGNEKLFF

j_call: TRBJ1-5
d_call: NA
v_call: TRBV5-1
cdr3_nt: TGCGCCAGCAGCTTGGGACAGACCGATCAGCCCCAGCATTTT
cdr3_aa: CASSLGQTDQPQHF

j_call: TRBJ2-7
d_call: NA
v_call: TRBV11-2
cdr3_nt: TGTGCCACCTTGAGAGCGGGCTCCTACGAGCAGTACTTC
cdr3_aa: CATLRAGSYEQYF

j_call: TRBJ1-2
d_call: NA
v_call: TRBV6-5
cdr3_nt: TGTGCCATCTTGACGGAGACCTCTTATGGCTACACCTTC
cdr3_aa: CAILTETSYGYTF

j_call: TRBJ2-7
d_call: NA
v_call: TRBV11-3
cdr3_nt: TGTGCCAGCAGCTTTGGTAATGGGGCCGAGCAGTACTTC
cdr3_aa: CASSFGNGAEQYF

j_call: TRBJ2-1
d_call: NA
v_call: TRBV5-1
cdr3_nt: TGCGCCAGCAGCTTGCAAACAGGGAACAATGAGCAGTTCTTC
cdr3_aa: CASSLQTGNNEQFF

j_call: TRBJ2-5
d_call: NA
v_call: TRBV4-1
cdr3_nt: TGCGCCAGCAGCCAAACTACTAGGGAAGAGACCCAGTACTTC
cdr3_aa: CASSQTTREETQYF

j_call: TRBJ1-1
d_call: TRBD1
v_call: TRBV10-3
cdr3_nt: TGTGCCATCACTCAGGGGGTTGAGACTGAAGCTTTCTTT
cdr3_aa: CAITQGVETEAFF

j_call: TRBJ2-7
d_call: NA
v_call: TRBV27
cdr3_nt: TGTGCCAGCAGTAGAAACAGCTACGAGCAGTACTTC
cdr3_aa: CASSRNSYEQYF

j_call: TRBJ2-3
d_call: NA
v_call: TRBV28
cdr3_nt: TGTGCCAGCAGTTCCATCACAGATACGCAGTATTTT
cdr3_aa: CASSSITDTQYF

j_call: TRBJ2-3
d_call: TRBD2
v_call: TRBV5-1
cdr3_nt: TGCGCCAGCAGCTTACAGCGGGAGCGTTCAGATACGCAGTATTTT
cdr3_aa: CASSLQRERSDTQYF